This TCR beta chain stems from a study of beta chain features in type 1 diabetes. Germline V gene data show CDR1 as GTSNPN and CDR2 as SVGIG (reference sequence). The CDR3 sequence is 13 residues long. Trimming cost V 1 base and J 8 bases, with 14 bases left between them. Expressed TCRB transcripts were sequenced after all isolated RNA was converted to cDNA. The protocol was immunoSEQ multiplex PCR, while the TCRdb copy is restricted to in-frame clones and leaves out a portion. The sample holds more than 300,000 clones, roughly 12% seen once. As regards this clone: Its antigen remains unidentified.

Study-level findings and limits: Patients with type 1 diabetes carried fewer insertions and had more deletions at their VDJ junctions.

The chain couples TRBV30 to TRBJ1-2; D may be TRBD1 (5 bases). The receptor was isolated from a man aged 18 to 35 in good health. The specimen sequenced was naive CD4+ T cells from blood. The CDR3 region is CAWSGGPGGGYTF. The CDR3 DNA reads as TGTGCCTGGAGTGGGGGACCGGGAGGAGGCTACACCTTC. Full variable domain (remainder filled in from reference TRBV30 and TRBJ1-2): SQTIHQWPATLVQPVGSPLSLECTVEGTSNPNLYWYRQAAGRGLQLLFYSVGIGQISSEVPQNLSASRPQDRQFILSSKKLLLSDSGFYLCAWSGGPGGGYTFGSGTRLTVV.